Presented here are 25 T cell receptor beta chains from one specimen sequenced in a study of T cells in localized non-small cell lung cancer. This table comes from immunoSEQ multiplex PCR, and its TCRdb copy is limited to in-frame clones, with some not included. The profile shows about 62,000 clones, 80% to 90% of them singletons. Sample: PBMCs, taken before any cancer treatment. The receptors were sampled from a man between 40 and 75 years old with stage II lung adenocarcinoma.

This clone was seen more than once but under ten times. The J gene is TRBJ1-2, the V gene TRBV7-2; 8 positions match TRBD1. This CDR3 is 15 amino acids long. CDR1 and CDR2 (germline): SGHTA, FQGNSA. Trimming at V came to 4 bases and at J to 4 bases, leaving 8 bases not matched to a gene. DNA of the CDR3: TGTGCCAGCAGCTCGTCGCCGGGACAGGTCTATGGCTACACCTTC. Amino acids: CASSSSPGQVYGYTF.

This clone was seen only once. The chain carries TRBV11-3 and TRBJ1-2, with D unclear. Trimming cost V 5 bases and J 4 bases, with 11 bases left between them. CDR1 is SGHNT, CDR2 YENEEA, per germline. The CDR3 length is 13 residues. The CDR3 sequence: CASSRQEGYGYTF. The DNA for the CDR3 is TGTGCCAGCAGCCGGCAGGAGGGCTATGGCTACACCTTC. Drawing the rest from reference TRBV11-3 and TRBJ1-2, the complete variable domain is EAGVVQSPRYKIIEKKQPVAFWCNPISGHNTLYWYLQNLGQGPELLIRYENEEAVDDSQLPKDRFSAERLKGVDSTLKIQPAELGDSAVYLCASSRQEGYGYTFGSGTRLTVV.

This chain uses TRBV25-1 with TRBJ1-2; tentative D call: TRBD1 (5 bases). Germline CDR1 MGHDK, CDR2 SYGVNS. This CDR3 comprises 14 residues. The ends were cut back, 2 bases at V and 0 bases at J, with 7 bases in the middle. This CDR3 reads CASSEQGPNYGYTF. In DNA, the CDR3 is TGTGCCAGCAGTGAACAGGGACCTAACTATGGCTACACCTTC.

The table lists this clone with a few counts. The chain combines TRBV5-1 with TRBJ1-2; D perhaps matches TRBD1 (6 bases). The CDR3 is 15 residues long. The V end was cut by 3 bases, the J end by 7 bases, with 19 bases between. Germline V gene data show CDR1 as SGHRS and CDR2 as YFSETQ. CDR3 amino acids: CASSWEAQGIGGYTF. The CDR3 DNA follows: TGCGCCAGCAGCTGGGAGGCGCAGGGGATCGGTGGCTACACCTTC.

The gene calls are TRBV5-1 and TRBJ2-5; the D is unclear. V was trimmed by 0 bases and J by 5 bases, leaving 14 bases between them. The CDR3 sequence is 15 residues long. CDR1 SGHRS and CDR2 YFSETQ come from the germline V gene. CDR3 amino acids: CASSLVQRPLETQYF. CDR3 DNA: TGCGCCAGCAGCTTGGTTCAAAGGCCGCTGGAGACCCAGTACTTC.

The table lists this clone with a count of one. The chain has TRBV5-1 and TRBJ2-1; D possibly uses TRBD1 or TRBD2 (6 bases each). CDR3 length equals 15 residues. V was clipped by 1 base and J by 9 bases, with 17 bases between them. Germline CDR1 and CDR2: SGHRS and YFSETQ. Here the CDR3 DNA reads TGCGCCAGCAGCTTGAAGTCCCCAGGAGGGGGTGAGCAGTTCTTC. This sequence encodes CASSLKSPGGGEQFF.

In regard to this clone: A read error may account for a junction end that differs from germline. The chain employs TRBV7-7 and TRBJ2-5; D remains unclear. CDR1 and CDR2 from the germline V gene are SSHAT and FNYEAQ (reference sequence). The CDR3 has 16 residues. The CDR3 protein is CASSLGRLVGKEAQYF. DNA for the CDR3: TGTGCTAGCAGCTTAGGGCGCCTAGTCGGAAAAGAGGCCCAGTACTTC.

The CDR3 sequence: CAISSQGAQGDTQYF. CDR3 nucleotide sequence: TGTGCCATCAGCTCACAGGGGGCGCAGGGAGATACGCAGTATTTT. The genes are TRBV10-3 and TRBJ2-3; 9 bases map to TRBD1. The CDR3 is 15 amino acids. J lost 5 bases, V lost 6 bases, and 9 bases had no gene match. Germline lookup yields CDR1 ENHRY and CDR2 SYGVKD.

The genes are TRBV7-9 and TRBJ2-3, with D possibly being TRBD2 (6 bases). Germline CDR1 SEHNR, CDR2 FQNEAQ (reference sequence). The CDR3 has 16 amino acids. V dropped 5 bases and J dropped 1 base, with 16 bases sitting between them. The CDR3 nucleotides are TGTGCCAGCAGCCGGAGTTTGAGGGAGGGCACAGATACGCAGTATTTT. Residues: CASSRSLREGTDTQYF.

This clone was counted between two and nine times. This chain joins TRBV6-5 and TRBJ1-3, with a possible D match to TRBD1 (5 bases). This CDR3 spans 14 amino acids. Trimming cost V 6 bases and J 1 base, with 10 bases left between them. CDR1 and CDR2 (germline): MNHEY, SVGAGI. The CDR3 DNA follows: TGTGCCAGCAGAAGGGGCGATTCTGGAAACACCATATATTTT. Protein sequence: CASRRGDSGNTIYF.

In this sample, this clone turned up once. CDR3 sequence reads: CASSLGPAGRDLREQFF. As DNA, the CDR3 is TGTGCCAGCAGTTTGGGACCGGCGGGACGCGACCTGCGGGAGCAGTTCTTC. The rearrangement links TRBV27 to TRBJ2-1; possibly TRBD2 for D (6 bases). The germline V gene encodes CDR1 MNHEY and CDR2 SMNVEV (reference sequence). The CDR3 has 17 residues. V was cut by 3 bases and J by 10 bases, with 25 bases left in between.

This sequence joins TRBV19 and TRBJ1-5; 8 bases align to TRBD1. CDR3 length: 17 amino acids. V shed 6 bases and J 5 bases; nucleotides not matched to a gene: 15. Looked up from germline, CDR1 is LNHDA and CDR2 is SQIVND (reference sequence). This CDR3 is CASSSIYDLRGHQPQHF. The DNA of the CDR3 is TGTGCCAGTAGCAGTATATACGATCTCAGGGGGCATCAGCCCCAGCATTTT.

CDR3 sequence: CAITPGVSLEQYF. The CDR3 region has the DNA TGTGCCATCACTCCAGGGGTGAGTCTCGAGCAGTACTTC. The chain couples TRBV10-3 to TRBJ2-7; possibly TRBD1 for D (6 bases). Trimming removed 7 bases at V and 6 bases at J, with 16 bases between. The CDR3 extends over 13 amino acids. Germline-derived CDR1 and CDR2 are ENHRY and SYGVKD.

This clone was observed a handful of times. The genes are TRBV6-6 and TRBJ2-4; D gene uncertain. The CDR3 consists of 13 residues. Germline CDR1 and CDR2: MNHNY and SVGAGI (reference sequence). V shed 4 bases and J shed 8 bases, with 12 bases lying between them. CDR3 protein: CASSFTGRDIQYF. CDR3 bases: TGTGCCAGCAGTTTCACTGGTAGAGACATTCAGTACTTC.

The chain uses TRBV6-5 and TRBJ2-7; 7 bases match TRBD1. The CDR3 is 14 amino acids. Losses at the gene ends were 6 bases for V and 7 bases for J; bases not matched to a gene: 12. Germline loops: CDR1 MNHEY, CDR2 SVGAGI. The CDR3 loop is CASRRNRGAREQYF. CDR3 coding DNA: TGTGCCAGCAGGCGAAACAGGGGCGCGAGGGAGCAGTACTTC.

The chain carries TRBV7-8 and TRBJ1-5; D gene unclear. The CDR3 runs to 12 residues. Germline lookup yields CDR1 SGHVS and CDR2 FQNEAQ. V shed 2 bases and J shed 7 bases, with 6 bases lying between them. Here the CDR3 DNA reads TGTGCCAGCAGCTTACAGGAGCAGCCCCAGCATTTT. It codes for CASSLQEQPQHF.

This clone appeared once. This sequence joins TRBV12-5 and TRBJ1-2; TRBD1 might be the D (6 bases). V was clipped by 6 bases and J by 8 bases, with 16 bases between them. CDR3 length: 13 residues. Looked up from germline, CDR1 is LGHNT and CDR2 is FRNRAP. CDR3 DNA: TGTGCTAGTGGCTTAGGGGGGCGCTTCGGCTACACCTTC. Translated, it gives CASGLGGRFGYTF.

The CDR3 region is CASSFLFTDRGSGYTF. The DNA of the CDR3 is TGCGCCAGCAGCTTTCTGTTCACGGACAGGGGGTCTGGCTACACCTTC. The rearrangement uses TRBV4-1 and TRBJ1-2, with TRBD1 matching 10 bases. The germline gives CDR1 MGHRA, CDR2 YSYEKL. The trim removed 5 bases at V and 7 bases at J, leaving 13 bases unmatched. The CDR3 length is 16 residues.

The V call is TRBV6-5, the J call TRBJ2-5; 10 bases line up with TRBD2. This CDR3 is 15 amino acids long. CDR1 and CDR2 (germline): MNHEY, SVGAGI. J was trimmed by 1 base and V by 6 bases; bases with no gene match: 5. CDR3 amino acids: CASSSAGGFQETQYF. The CDR3 coding sequence is TGTGCCAGCAGCTCAGCGGGAGGGTTCCAAGAGACCCAGTACTTC.

V gene TRBV30 combines with J gene TRBJ2-1; the match to TRBD2 covers 9 bases. V trimming: 3 bases; J trimming: 7 bases; junction bases outside the gene matches: 4. Germline-derived CDR1 and CDR2 are GTSNPN and SVGIG (reference sequence). This CDR3 comprises 13 residues. CDR3 amino acids: CAWSPAGGNEQFF. Here the CDR3 DNA reads TGTGCCTGGAGCCCGGCGGGAGGGAATGAGCAGTTCTTC. Full variable domain (rest looked up from reference TRBV30 and TRBJ2-1): SQTIHQWPATLVQPVGSPLSLECTVEGTSNPNLYWYRQAAGRGLQLLFYSVGIGQISSEVPQNLSASRPQDRQFILSSKKLLLSDSGFYLCAWSPAGGNEQFFGPGTRLTVL.

The CDR3 reads CASSFDRSSYNEQFF. CDR3 in DNA: TGTGCCAGCAGCTTCGATCGTAGCTCCTACAATGAGCAGTTCTTC. V usage is TRBV11-3 and J usage is TRBJ2-1; no clear D gene. The V gene lost 3 bases and the J gene lost 0 bases, with 9 bases spanning the gap. This CDR3 region has 15 residues. Germline CDR1 and CDR2: SGHNT and YENEEA. The variable domain in full, with the rest retrieved from reference TRBV11-3 and TRBJ2-1, is EAGVVQSPRYKIIEKKQPVAFWCNPISGHNTLYWYLQNLGQGPELLIRYENEEAVDDSQLPKDRFSAERLKGVDSTLKIQPAELGDSAVYLCASSFDRSSYNEQFFGPGTRLTVL.

The chain employs TRBV15 and TRBJ2-6, with 7 bases matching TRBD1. V lost 3 bases, J lost 2 bases, and 7 bases stayed unmatched. Germline V lookup: CDR1 LNHNV, CDR2 YYDKDF (reference sequence). The CDR3 consists of 17 residues. The CDR3 DNA reads TGTGCCACCAGCAGGGTGACAGGGTCGGCTGGGGCCAACGTCCTGACTTTC. Protein: CATSRVTGSAGANVLTF.

J is TRBJ1-1 and V is TRBV30; possible D gene TRBD1, 6 bases. V lost 0 bases, J lost 5 bases, and 10 bases lay in between. The CDR3 is 13 residues long. CDR1 is GTSNPN, CDR2 SVGIG, per germline (reference sequence). CDR3 amino acids: CAWSVGGFTEAFF. CDR3 nucleotide sequence: TGTGCCTGGAGTGTAGGGGGTTTTACTGAAGCTTTCTTT.

The chain couples TRBV30 to TRBJ2-1; D may be TRBD2 (5 bases). V gave up 2 bases and J gave up 10 bases, with 9 bases separating them. The CDR3 is 11 residues long. Germline CDR1 is GTSNPN and CDR2 is SVGIG (reference sequence). Here the CDR3 DNA reads TGTGCCTGGAGTCGCGGGCTCGAGCAGTTCTTC. Its protein is CAWSRGLEQFF.

The chain links TRBV4-1 to TRBJ2-5, with 8 bases fitting TRBD2. This CDR3 is built from 21 residues. The junction had 21 bases not matched to a gene; V was cut back by 3 bases and J by 0 bases. Germline-derived CDR1 and CDR2 are MGHRA and YSYEKL. CDR3 loop: CASSQTPSGHMAGGYQETQYF. The CDR3 coding sequence is TGCGCCAGCAGCCAGACACCCAGCGGGCATATGGCGGGAGGATACCAAGAGACCCAGTACTTC.